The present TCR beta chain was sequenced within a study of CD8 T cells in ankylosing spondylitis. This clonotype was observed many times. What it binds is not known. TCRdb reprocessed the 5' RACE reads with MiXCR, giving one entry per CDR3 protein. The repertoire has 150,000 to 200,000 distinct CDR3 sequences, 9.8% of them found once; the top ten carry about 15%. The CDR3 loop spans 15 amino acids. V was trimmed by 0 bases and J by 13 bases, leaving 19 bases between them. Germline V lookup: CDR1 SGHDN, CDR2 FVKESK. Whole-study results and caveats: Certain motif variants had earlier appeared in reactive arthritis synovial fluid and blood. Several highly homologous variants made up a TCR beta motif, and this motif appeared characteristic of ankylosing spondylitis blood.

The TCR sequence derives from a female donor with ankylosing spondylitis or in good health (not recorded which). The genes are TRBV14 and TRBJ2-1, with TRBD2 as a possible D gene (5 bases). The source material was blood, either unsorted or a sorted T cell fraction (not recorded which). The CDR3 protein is CASSQDRAGHHGQFF. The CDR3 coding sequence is TGTGCCAGCAGCCAAGATCGGGCGGGCCATCATGGTCAGTTCTTC.